This TCR beta chain was captured in a study of OX40 agonist ivuxolimab in advanced cancers. This clone was picked up a small number of times. CDR1 is MNHEY, CDR2 SMNVEV, per germline (reference sequence). The CDR3 spans 15 residues. V shed 2 bases and J shed 2 bases, with 13 bases lying between them. The method was immunoSEQ multiplex PCR; TCRdb's version includes in-frame clones alone and lacks a portion of them. The table records about 48,000 clones, roughly 89% of them present only once. This chain links TRBV27 with TRBJ2-7; D assignment may be TRBD1 or TRBD2 (7 bases each). This clonotype originated in an adult with an advanced solid tumor such as melanoma, head and neck, liver or kidney cancer. This specimen was CD4+ or CD8+ T cells sorted from blood, taken in a trial of the OX40 agonist ivuxolimab. The DNA of the CDR3 is TGTGCCAGCAGTTTAAGGCAGGGGGGGGCCTACGAGCAGTACTTC. It codes for CASSLRQGGAYEQYF.